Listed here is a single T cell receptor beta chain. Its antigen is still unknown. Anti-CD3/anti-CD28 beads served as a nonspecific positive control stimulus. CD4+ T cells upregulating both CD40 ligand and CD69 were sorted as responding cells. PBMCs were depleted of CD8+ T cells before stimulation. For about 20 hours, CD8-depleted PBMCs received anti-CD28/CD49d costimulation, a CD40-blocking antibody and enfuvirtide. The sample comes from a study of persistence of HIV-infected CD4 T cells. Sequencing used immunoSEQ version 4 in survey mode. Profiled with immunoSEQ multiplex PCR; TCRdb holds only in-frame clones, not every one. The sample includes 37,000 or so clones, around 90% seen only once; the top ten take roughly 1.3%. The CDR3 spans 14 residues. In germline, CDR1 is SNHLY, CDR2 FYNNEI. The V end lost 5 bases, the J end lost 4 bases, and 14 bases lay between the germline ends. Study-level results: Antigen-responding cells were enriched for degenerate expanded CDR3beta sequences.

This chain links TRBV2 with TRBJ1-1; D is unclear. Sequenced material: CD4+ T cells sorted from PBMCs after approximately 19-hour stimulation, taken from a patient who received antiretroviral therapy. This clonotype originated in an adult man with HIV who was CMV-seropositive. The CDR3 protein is CASSPGRVGTEAFF. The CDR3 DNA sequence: TGTGCCAGCAGTCCCGGAAGGGTAGGCACTGAAGCTTTCTTT.